Listed below are T cell receptor beta chains from one sample, sequenced in a study of HIV-infected children after antiretroviral therapy interruption. TCRdb reanalysed the 3' RACE reads using MiXCR and keeps one entry per CDR3 protein. This sample has approximately 89,000 distinct CDR3 sequences, with approximately 6.9% found just once. The sequences come from CD45RA+ CD4+ T cells from PBMCs, pooled from several time points, collected from a donor given antiretroviral therapy, either interrupted or continuous. These receptors came from a pool of human donors with HIV. The CDR3 runs from the conserved cysteine through the conserved F or W. The D gene is left open where the match is weak. Size is stated for part of the rows, as once, few or many counts, or as a class when the clone is expanded.

d_call j_call clone_size v_call cdr3_nt cdr3_aa
TRBD2 TRBJ2-7 many TRBV7-2 TGTGCCAGCAGCTTTGGGACTAGGACCTACGAGCAGTACTTC CASSFGTRTYEQYF
. TRBJ2-7 many TRBV12-3/TRBV12-4 TGTGCCAGCAGTTCTTTTGGGCAGGACGAGCAGTACTTC CASSSFGQDEQYF
. TRBJ2-5 many TRBV5-1 TGCGCCAGCAGCCGCAACCAAGAGACCCAGTACTTC CASSRNQETQYF
TRBD2 TRBJ2-2 . TRBV12-3/TRBV12-4 TGTGCCAGCAGTTCCCGACTAGCGGGCACCACCGGGGAGCTGTTTTTT CASSSRLAGTTGELFF
TRBD2 TRBJ2-1 many TRBV7-9 TGTGCCAGCAGCCCTCTAGCGGGAAGCTCCTACAATGAGCAGTTCTTC CASSPLAGSSYNEQFF
TRBD1 TRBJ2-3 many TRBV6-5 TGTGCCAGCAGGAACTTGGGACAGGCGGCAGATACGCAGTATTTT CASRNLGQAADTQYF
. TRBJ2-3 many TRBV28 TGTGCCAGCAATGGTGGGGGAAGGGGGCTAGCGGTCCGAGATACGCAGTATTTT CASNGGGRGLAVRDTQYF
TRBD2 TRBJ2-2 many TRBV5-1 TGCGCCAGCAGTCTAACTAGCGGGAAGAACACCGGGGAGCTGTTTTTT CASSLTSGKNTGELFF
. TRBJ2-7 many TRBV5-4 TGTGCCAGCAGCTCAAGGGGGGCAGGGCCTCCCTACGAGCAGTACTTC CASSSRGAGPPYEQYF
. TRBJ2-5 many TRBV19 TGTGCCAGTAGCCCGTCTTCGGAGACCCAGTACTTC CASSPSSETQYF
. TRBJ1-5 many TRBV19 TGTGCCAGTAGTATTGGGTGGGAGCCCCAGCATTTT CASSIGWEPQHF
. TRBJ2-3 many TRBV12-3/TRBV12-4 TGTGCCAGCAACCCGGACCTCACAGATACGCAGTATTTT CASNPDLTDTQYF
TRBD1 TRBJ1-6 many TRBV20-1 TGCAGTGCGAGGGGACAGGGTAAATCACCCCTCCACTTT CSARGQGKSPLHF
TRBD1 TRBJ1-1 . TRBV12-3/TRBV12-4 TGTGCCAGCAGTGGGTCGACAGGGGCGCACACTGAAGCTTTCTTT CASSGSTGAHTEAFF
. TRBJ2-1 few TRBV19 TGTGCCAGTAGAAGCTCCGCGGGCTACAATGAGCAGTTCTTC CASRSSAGYNEQFF
. TRBJ2-3 many TRBV20-1 TGCAGTGCTAGAGATTTCAGGGGGGGCACAGATACGCAGTATTTT CSARDFRGGTDTQYF
TRBD1 TRBJ2-5 many TRBV24-1 TGTGCCACCAGTGATTTGAAGGGGGCGAAAGAGACCCAGTACTTC CATSDLKGAKETQYF
TRBD1 TRBJ1-4 many TRBV5-1 TGCGCCAGCAGCCCCGGGACAGGAAATGAAAAACTGTTTTTT CASSPGTGNEKLFF
. TRBJ2-3 few TRBV2 TGTGCCAGCCGGGCCCCCACAGATACGCAGTATTTT CASRAPTDTQYF
. TRBJ1-1 many TRBV28 TGTGCCAGCAGTTACCCCGGACGGAACGAAGCTTTCTTT CASSYPGRNEAFF
. TRBJ1-4 many TRBV27 TGTGCCAGCAGTTTTTCAGGAAATGAAAAACTGTTTTTT CASSFSGNEKLFF
TRBD2 TRBJ2-7 many TRBV20-1 TGCAGTGCTCTTCTCCCCGCGGGGGGCCACCTCCCCTACGAGCAGTACTTC CSALLPAGGHLPYEQYF
. TRBJ1-2 many TRBV12-3/TRBV12-4 TGTGCCAGCAGTTCGAGAACCCCGAGGGACTATGGCTACACCTTC CASSSRTPRDYGYTF
. TRBJ2-3 many TRBV20-1 TGCAGTGCTAGAAATTGGACCACAGATACGCAGTATTTT CSARNWTTDTQYF
. TRBJ2-5 many TRBV29-1 TGCAGCGTTGAAGGTGGGACAACGAAGACCCAGTACTTC CSVEGGTTKTQYF
TRBD1 TRBJ1-6 many TRBV25-1 TGTGCCAGCATTTCCCAGGGGGGCTCACCCCTCCACTTT CASISQGGSPLHF
. TRBJ1-2 many TRBV5-4 TGTGCCAGCAGCTTGGGGACGAGATCGGGTGGCTACACCTTC CASSLGTRSGGYTF
. TRBJ2-6 many TRBV7-3 TGTGCCAGCAGCCCAGGGTCTGGGGCCAACGTCCTGACTTTC CASSPGSGANVLTF
. TRBJ1-2 many TRBV2 TGTGCCAGCAGCGGAATCCCTTATGGCTACACCTTC CASSGIPYGYTF
. TRBJ1-1 once TRBV16 TGTGCCAGCAGCCAAGGAGGTGGTAGGAACACTGAAGCTTTCTTT CASSQGGGRNTEAFF
. TRBJ1-1 few TRBV6-5 TGTGCCAGCAGTTACTCAGGGCAAACTGAAGCTTTCTTT CASSYSGQTEAFF